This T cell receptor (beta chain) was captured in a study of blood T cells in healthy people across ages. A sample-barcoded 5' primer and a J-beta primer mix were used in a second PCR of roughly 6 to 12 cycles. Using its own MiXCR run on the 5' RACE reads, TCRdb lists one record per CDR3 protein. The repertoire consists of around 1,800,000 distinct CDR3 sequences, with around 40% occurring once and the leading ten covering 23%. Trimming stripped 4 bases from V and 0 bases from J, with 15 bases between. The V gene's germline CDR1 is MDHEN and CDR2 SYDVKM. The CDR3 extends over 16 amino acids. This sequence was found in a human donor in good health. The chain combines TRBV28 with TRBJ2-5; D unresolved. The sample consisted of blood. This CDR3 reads CASSYPDIQYQETQYF. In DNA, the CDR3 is TGTGCCAGCAGTTACCCCGACATACAGTACCAAGAGACCCAGTACTTC.